Shown below are 15 T cell receptor beta chains from a single sample sequenced in a study of cytomegalovirus exposure and HLA in healthy donors (dated by TCRdb to about 2017). Preparation of the library involved the immunoSEQ multiplex PCR assay. The multiplex PCR relied on a mix of 60 forward primers for TCR Vbeta segments and 13 reverse primers for TCR Jbeta segments. TCRdb provides this immuneACCESS table in a form limited to in-frame rearrangements. Some clones are lacking; in checked studies, under half of them reflect an unresolved V gene, and why the rest are absent is not known. Within this sample are some 110,000 clones, with around three quarters of them counted one time only. The ten biggest clones cover about 0.8% of the sample. Sequencing input: PBMCs. All receptors come from a boy between 5 and 17 years old in good health and CMV-seronegative.

This clone was counted between two and nine times. The chain uses TRBV2 and TRBJ2-5; D uncertain. The germline gives CDR1 SNHLY, CDR2 FYNNEI. The CDR3 is made up of 13 amino acids. Trimming cost V 7 bases and J 5 bases, with 14 bases left between them. The CDR3: CASIVAKYETQYF. CDR3 nucleotide sequence: TGTGCCAGCATAGTCGCGAAGTATGAGACCCAGTACTTC.

V usage is TRBV11-2 and J usage is TRBJ2-7; the match to TRBD1 covers 10 bases. Germline CDR1 is SGHAT and CDR2 is FQNNGV. This CDR3 has 18 amino acids. Germline trimming cut 5 bases from V and 2 bases from J; bases unmatched to any gene: 15. DNA for the CDR3: TGTGCCAGCAGCCCCCTCCGGCGCGGACAGGGGGTAGCCTACGAGCAGTACTTC. Protein product: CASSPLRRGQGVAYEQYF.

This clone was detected a few times. The chain employs TRBV5-4 and TRBJ2-5; D possibly corresponds to TRBD1 (5 bases). Germline-derived CDR1 and CDR2 are SGHNT and YYREEE (reference sequence). V was trimmed by 3 bases and J by 4 bases, leaving 13 bases between them. The CDR3 is 14 residues long. In DNA, the CDR3 is TGTGCCAGCAGCTCTGGACAAGCGAGAGAGACCCAGTACTTC. Translated, it gives CASSSGQARETQYF.

V usage is TRBV27 and J usage is TRBJ2-5; D is unclear. Germline-derived CDR1 and CDR2 are MNHEY and SMNVEV (reference sequence). The CDR3 totals 13 residues. Trimming took 3 bases from V and 2 from J, leaving 7 bases between them. DNA of the CDR3: TGTGCCAGCAGTTTCAGTTCGCAAGAGACCCAGTACTTC. Translating it yields CASSFSSQETQYF.

CDR3 loop: CASKDRMNYGYTF. In DNA, the CDR3 is TGTGCCAGCAAGGACAGAATGAACTATGGCTACACCTTC. The chain couples TRBV2 to TRBJ1-2; perhaps TRBD1 as D (6 bases). Germline loops: CDR1 SNHLY, CDR2 FYNNEI. This CDR3 spans 13 amino acids. The V gene lost 7 bases and the J gene lost 2 bases, with 11 bases spanning the gap.

In nucleotides, the CDR3 is TGTGCCTGGAGCCAGACTAGCGTCGCTACGCAGTATTTT. It yields the protein CAWSQTSVATQYF. J is TRBJ2-3 and V is TRBV30, with 8 bases fitting TRBD2. This CDR3 contains 13 residues. Germline V gene sequence: CDR1 GTSNPN, CDR2 SVGIG (reference sequence). V dropped 3 bases and J dropped 8; count of bases not matched to a gene: 7.

This clone was observed a single time. J is TRBJ2-3 and V is TRBV12-5; D is undetermined. The V end lost 6 bases, the J end lost 3 bases, and 7 bases lay between the germline ends. Germline CDR1 LGHNT, CDR2 FRNRAP. The CDR3 consists of 12 residues. CDR3 sequence: CASGLETDTQYF. The CDR3 DNA follows: TGTGCTAGTGGGCTAGAGACAGATACGCAGTATTTT.

This chain connects TRBV30 to TRBJ2-2, with TRBD1 matching 8 bases. CDR1 is GTSNPN and CDR2 is SVGIG in the germline V gene (reference sequence). The CDR3 totals 14 residues. Trimming at V came to 2 bases and at J to 8 bases, leaving 7 bases not matched to a gene. CDR3 in amino acids: CAWSFRDRTGELFF. CDR3 bases: TGTGCCTGGAGTTTCCGGGACAGGACAGGGGAGCTGTTTTTT.

The V and J genes are TRBV4-1 and TRBJ2-1, with 8 bases aligning to TRBD2. The CDR3 totals 18 residues. Germline CDR1 is MGHRA and CDR2 is YSYEKL. The J segment lost 0 bases and the V segment lost 2 bases, leaving 9 bases of the junction unmatched. CDR3 sequence reads: CASSQTLKAGASYNEQFF. The CDR3 DNA reads as TGCGCCAGCAGCCAAACCCTCAAAGCGGGAGCCTCCTACAATGAGCAGTTCTTC.

The chain carries TRBV7-2 and TRBJ1-2; TRBD1 matches at 12 bases. The CDR3 contains 17 residues. V dropped 3 bases and J dropped 7; count of bases not matched to a gene: 12. Germline V CDR1 and CDR2: SGHTA, FQGNSA. The CDR3 region has the DNA TGTGCCAGCAGCTTTACACACTCCGGGACAGGGGGCGTTGGCTACACCTTC. It codes for CASSFTHSGTGGVGYTF.

This chain uses TRBV5-1 with TRBJ2-1; tentative D call: TRBD1 (5 bases). From germline, CDR1 is SGHRS and CDR2 YFSETQ. V lost 0 bases and J 4 bases, leaving 17 bases between the germline ends. This CDR3 has 17 amino acids. For the CDR3, the DNA is TGCGCCAGCAGCTTGGCACGGGTAGCCGGACATTACAATGAGCAGTTCTTC. It yields the protein CASSLARVAGHYNEQFF.

V and J are TRBV6-4 and TRBJ1-1, with TRBD1 as a possible D gene (5 bases). Germline CDR1 reads MRHNA; CDR2 reads SNTAGT. V shed 4 bases and J shed 1 base, with 7 bases lying between them. The CDR3 contains 13 residues. The CDR3 sequence: CASSATENTEAFF. In nucleotides, the CDR3 is TGTGCCAGCAGTGCGACAGAGAACACTGAAGCTTTCTTT.

This clone was found a few times. The chain joins TRBV29-1 to TRBJ1-1; D is possibly TRBD1 (5 bases). Trimming cost V 7 bases and J 2 bases, with 14 bases left between them. CDR1 SQVTM and CDR2 ANQGSEA come from the germline V gene. The CDR3 is 13 residues long. CDR3 amino acids: CSAAEGTNTEAFF. The DNA of the CDR3 is TGCAGCGCTGCCGAGGGGACTAACACTGAAGCTTTCTTT.

This clone was recorded a few times. The gene calls are TRBV6-6 and TRBJ2-1; TRBD2 agrees at 9 bases. With V trimmed by 0 bases and J by 8 bases, 8 bases remained unmatched. CDR3 size: 16 residues. Germline V gene lookup returns CDR1 MNHNY and CDR2 SVGAGI (reference sequence). As DNA, the CDR3 is TGTGCCAGCAGTTACTCGAGGCGGGGGGGCCGCGATGAGCAGTTCTTC. Encoded protein: CASSYSRRGGRDEQFF.

The J gene is TRBJ1-2, the V gene TRBV11-2, with a tentative D call TRBD1 (5 bases). CDR1 is SGHAT, CDR2 FQNNGV, per germline. There are 15 residues in the CDR3. V dropped 0 bases and J dropped 7 bases, with 15 bases sitting between them. The CDR3, as DNA: TGTGCCAGCAGCTTAGATGGGTTCCAGGGAAGTGGCTACACCTTC. Translation gives CASSLDGFQGSGYTF.